This TCR beta chain was documented in a study of T-cell reconstitution after alpha-beta-depleted transplantation in children. This clonotype was picked up many times. Germline CDR1 reads DFQATT; CDR2 reads SNEGSKA (reference sequence). Trimming pared 5 bases from V and 4 bases from J, leaving 15 bases between. This CDR3 is 14 amino acids long. Molecular barcoding with unique molecular identifiers was used for the TCRbeta library. In TCRdb, the PCR reads were re-called with MiXCR into one record per CDR3 protein. The profile shows some 640,000 distinct CDR3 sequences, approximately 16% of them singletons.

This material consisted of PBMCs from the stem cell graft donor, taken from the stem cell graft. The chain has TRBV20-1 and TRBJ1-5, with a weak D call TRBD1 (5 bases). This TCR came from a human donor who donated a stem cell graft to a child with acute myeloid leukemia. CDR3 sequence (DNA): TGCAGTGCTCGTCAAGGGGCTACTAATCAGCCCCAGCATTTT. Its translation: CSARQGATNQPQHF.